The 29 T cell receptor beta chains in this list originate from one sample, sequenced in a study of monozygotic twins with inflammatory bowel disease. TCRdb reprocessed the 5' RACE reads and keeps a single row for each CDR3 protein, giving no DNA. In all, the sample yields 350,000 to 500,000 distinct CDR3 sequences. The sequenced sample consisted of blood. The receptors originated from a human donor with ulcerative colitis or Crohn's disease, or a healthy co-twin of an affected twin (not recorded which).

The V and J genes are TRBV3-1 and TRBJ2-1; the D gene TCRdb calls, TRBD2, cannot be checked with no DNA. From germline, CDR1 is LGHDT and CDR2 YNNKEL (reference sequence). The CDR3 is made up of 14 amino acids. The CDR3 here is CASSLGLMGNEQFF.

The V and J genes are TRBV5-1 and TRBJ2-3; TCRdb outputs TRBD2, but without DNA this stays unchecked. The CDR3 is 17 residues long. Germline assignment: CDR1 SGHRS and CDR2 YFSETQ. The CDR3 reads CASSLVPSGSVTDTQYF.

V usage is TRBV20-1 and J usage is TRBJ2-3; absent DNA, TCRdb's TRBD2 call cannot be checked. Germline values: CDR1 DFQATT, CDR2 SNEGSKA (reference sequence). The CDR3 has 19 amino acids. The CDR3 protein is CSARDPPSGGRTSTDTQYF.

V gene TRBV2 combines with J gene TRBJ2-2; TCRdb's D call of TRBD2 is untestable without DNA. The CDR3 contains 13 residues. Germline CDR1 SNHLY, CDR2 FYNNEI. The CDR3 sequence: CASSPTSAGELFF.

The rearrangement links TRBV19 to TRBJ2-1. This CDR3 has 11 amino acids. Germline V gene lookup returns CDR1 LNHDA and CDR2 SQIVND (reference sequence). The CDR3 reads CASRRDNEQFF. The variable domain in full, completed from reference TRBV19 and TRBJ2-1, reads DGGITQSPKYLFRKEGQNVTLSCEQNLNHDAMYWYRQDPGQGLRLIYYSQIVNDFQKGDIAEGYSVSREKKESFPLTVTSAQKNPTAFYLCASRRDNEQFFGPGTRLTVL.

V and J are TRBV10-3 and TRBJ1-5; TCRdb's assignment of TRBD1 cannot be checked, as there is no DNA. The CDR3 is made up of 15 amino acids. The germline V gene encodes CDR1 ENHRY and CDR2 SYGVKD. This chain's CDR3 is CAVPQGVAFNQPQHF.

The chain has TRBV5-1 and TRBJ1-2; TCRdb names TRBD1, which stays unverified in the absence of DNA. CDR1 is SGHRS and CDR2 is YFSETQ in the germline V gene. The CDR3 runs 14 residues. The CDR3 reads CASSSGQPPYGYTF.

The rearrangement joins TRBV7-2 to TRBJ2-7. The CDR3 is 14 residues long. Germline V gives CDR1 SGHTA, CDR2 FQGNSA. CDR3 loop: CASSSVGSYYEQYF. The variable domain in full, with the rest retrieved from reference TRBV7-2 and TRBJ2-7, is GAGVSQSPSNKVTEKGKDVELRCDPISGHTALYWYRQSLGQGLEFLIYFQGNSAPDKSGLPSDRFSAERTGGSVSTLTIQRTQQEDSAVYLCASSSVGSYYEQYFGPGTRLTVT.

This sequence joins TRBV20-1 and TRBJ2-5; TCRdb's D gene call, TRBD2, goes unchecked for lack of DNA. The CDR3 loop spans 13 amino acids. Germline V gene sequence: CDR1 DFQATT, CDR2 SNEGSKA (reference sequence). The CDR3 sequence is CSAGTSGIETQYF.

The chain recombines TRBV12-3 or TRBV12-4 with TRBJ1-5; the TRBD1 assignment by TCRdb is unverifiable without DNA. The CDR3 is 15 amino acids. The chain's CDR3 is CASSQQVLSNQPQHF.

The V gene is TRBV6-4, the J gene TRBJ1-6. The CDR3 extends over 14 amino acids. CDR1 MRHNA and CDR2 SNTAGT come from the germline V gene. CDR3 residues: CASSEGRYNSPLHF.

CDR3 residues: CASSLDRGYGNTIYF. The chain recombines TRBV5-1 with TRBJ1-3; TCRdb indicates TRBD1, and absent DNA this call remains unverified. From germline, CDR1 is SGHRS and CDR2 YFSETQ. The CDR3 extends over 15 amino acids.

CDR3: CASSPLPSVDEQYF. This chain links TRBV28 with TRBJ2-7; the D call of TRBD2 rests on TCRdb alone, since no DNA is present to check it. Germline V gene lookup returns CDR1 MDHEN and CDR2 SYDVKM. This CDR3 is 14 amino acids long. Drawing the rest from reference TRBV28 and TRBJ2-7, the complete variable domain is DVKVTQSSRYLVKRTGEKVFLECVQDMDHENMFWYRQDPGLGLRLIYFSYDVKMKEKGDIPEGYSVSREKKERFSLILESASTNQTSMYLCASSPLPSVDEQYFGPGTRLTVT.

The chain uses TRBV20-1 and TRBJ1-5; with no DNA, the TCRdb D assignment of TRBD1 cannot be verified. The CDR3 contains 12 residues. From germline, CDR1 is DFQATT and CDR2 SNEGSKA (reference sequence). CDR3 loop: CSVGQTGQPQHF.

This sequence joins TRBV29-1 and TRBJ2-3; TCRdb's D call, TRBD2, is unchecked because there is no DNA. Per germline, CDR1 SQVTM and CDR2 ANQGSEA. The CDR3 consists of 14 residues. The CDR3 loop is CSVNGLAGGDTQYF.

The CDR3: CASSIPNGAYEQYF. The chain links TRBV19 to TRBJ2-7; checking the TCRdb D call of TRBD2 is not possible without DNA. This CDR3 contains 14 residues. Germline V gene sequence: CDR1 LNHDA, CDR2 SQIVND (reference sequence). Full variable domain (remainder filled in from reference TRBV19 and TRBJ2-7): DGGITQSPKYLFRKEGQNVTLSCEQNLNHDAMYWYRQDPGQGLRLIYYSQIVNDFQKGDIAEGYSVSREKKESFPLTVTSAQKNPTAFYLCASSIPNGAYEQYFGPGTRLTVT.

This sequence joins TRBV20-1 and TRBJ2-1; TCRdb names TRBD1, which stays unverified in the absence of DNA. The germline V gene encodes CDR1 DFQATT and CDR2 SNEGSKA (reference sequence). The length of the CDR3 is 18 residues. The CDR3 sequence: CSARDRAPPTPSTPEQFF.

V usage is TRBV5-6 and J usage is TRBJ1-1; the D call from TCRdb, TRBD1, cannot be confirmed without DNA. The germline gives CDR1 SGHDT, CDR2 YYEEEE. CDR3 size: 13 residues. CDR3 sequence: CASSLVQVAEAFF.

The chain combines TRBV5-1 with TRBJ1-2; TCRdb calls TRBD1, which cannot be checked without DNA. The germline CDR1 and CDR2 sequences are SGHRS and YFSETQ. The CDR3 totals 18 residues. This CDR3 is CASSSGQPRAPSLYGYTF.

The gene calls are TRBV6-1 and TRBJ2-7; TCRdb gives TRBD2 as the D gene, but with no DNA this cannot be confirmed. Per the germline V gene, CDR1 is MNHNS and CDR2 is SASEGT. The CDR3 totals 14 residues. CDR3 amino acids: CASTKAGPAYEQYF.

V is TRBV6-2 or TRBV6-3 and J is TRBJ1-2; no DNA is available, so the TRBD1 call from TCRdb remains unchecked. This CDR3 is built from 13 residues. The germline V gene encodes CDR1 MNHEY and CDR2 SVGEGT. Here the CDR3 reads CASSNTGIYGYTF.

The chain recombines TRBV18 with TRBJ2-7; TCRdb calls TRBD2, which cannot be checked without DNA. The CDR3 is 14 residues long. In germline, CDR1 is KGHSH, CDR2 LQKENI. CDR3 in amino acids: CASSPGAALYEQYF.

V gene TRBV7-8 combines with J gene TRBJ1-5; no DNA is available, so the TRBD1 call from TCRdb remains unchecked. CDR3 length equals 17 residues. Germline V lookup: CDR1 SGHVS, CDR2 FQNEAQ. CDR3: CASSSEGRGMSNQPQHF.

The chain carries TRBV10-3 and TRBJ2-6; lacking DNA, the TRBD1 call made by TCRdb goes unchecked. The CDR3 totals 18 residues. Germline V gene sequence: CDR1 ENHRY, CDR2 SYGVKD. The CDR3: CAIRGARDESSGANVLTF.

V gene TRBV4-3 combines with J gene TRBJ2-2; TCRdb lists TRBD1, though no DNA is available to test this call. The CDR3 loop spans 15 amino acids. CDR1 is LGHNA and CDR2 is YSLEER in the germline V gene. The CDR3 sequence: CASSQAPGSSGELFF.

This chain links TRBV29-1 with TRBJ2-7; TCRdb outputs TRBD1, but without DNA this stays unchecked. Germline values: CDR1 SQVTM, CDR2 ANQGSEA. The CDR3 totals 12 residues. The CDR3 is CSVEQDSGEQYF.

The chain employs TRBV27 and TRBJ2-1; as DNA is missing, the TRBD2 call by TCRdb cannot be tested. Germline V CDR1 and CDR2: MNHEY, SMNVEV (reference sequence). This CDR3 is 15 amino acids long. The CDR3 spells CASSLLPKNRNEQFF.

CDR3 in amino acids: CAIRGDRGIATEAFF. The genes are TRBV10-3 and TRBJ1-1; the TCRdb D gene call, TRBD1, has no DNA to confirm it. The germline CDR1 and CDR2 sequences are ENHRY and SYGVKD. The CDR3 runs to 15 residues.

This chain uses TRBV7-9 with TRBJ2-5; there is no DNA to check the TCRdb D call of TRBD2. Germline V gene data show CDR1 as SEHNR and CDR2 as FQNEAQ (reference sequence). The CDR3 sequence is 14 residues long. The CDR3 here is CASRAGLGKETQYF.